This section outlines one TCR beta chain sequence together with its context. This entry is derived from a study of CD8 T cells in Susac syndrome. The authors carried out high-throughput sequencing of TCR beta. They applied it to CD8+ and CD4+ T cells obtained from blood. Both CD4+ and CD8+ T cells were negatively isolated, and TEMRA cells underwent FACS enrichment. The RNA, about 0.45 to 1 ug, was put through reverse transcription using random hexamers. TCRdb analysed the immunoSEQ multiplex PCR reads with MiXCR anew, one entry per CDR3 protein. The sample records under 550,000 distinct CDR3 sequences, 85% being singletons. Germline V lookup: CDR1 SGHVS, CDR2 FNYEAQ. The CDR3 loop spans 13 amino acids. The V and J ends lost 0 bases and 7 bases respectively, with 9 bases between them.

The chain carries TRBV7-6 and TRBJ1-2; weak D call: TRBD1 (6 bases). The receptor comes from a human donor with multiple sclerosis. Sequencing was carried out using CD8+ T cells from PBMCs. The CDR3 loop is CASSLAGASGYTF. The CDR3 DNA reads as TGTGCCAGCAGCTTAGCGGGGGCGAGTGGCTACACCTTC.